These 7 T cell receptor beta chains were all obtained from the same sample, sequenced in a study of cytomegalovirus exposure and HLA in healthy donors. The PCR was carried out with 60 Vbeta primers and 13 Jbeta primers. Sequenced by immunoSEQ multiplex PCR; TCRdb stores in-frame clones only, minus some. The sample lists about 180,000 clones; around 80% were seen once. Source material: PBMCs. These TCRs come from a woman younger than 45 in good health and CMV-seronegative.

This clone occurred a few times. The J gene is TRBJ2-7, the V gene TRBV23-1, with a weak D call TRBD2 (6 bases). Being an ORF, TRBV23-1 has a function that is uncertain. V shed 3 bases and J shed 3 bases, with 18 bases lying between them. The CDR3 runs 16 residues. CDR3 amino acids: CASSHTLPGVNYEQYF. CDR3 DNA sequence: TGCGCCAGCAGTCATACCCTCCCGGGAGTTAACTACGAGCAGTACTTC.

This clone occurred a few times. This sequence joins TRBV4-1 and TRBJ1-5; no clear D. CDR3 length: 17 residues. Germline V gives CDR1 MGHRA, CDR2 YSYEKL. The V gene lost 0 bases and the J gene lost 1 base, with 13 bases spanning the gap. DNA of the CDR3: TGCGCCAGCAGCCAAGAATCGGGGAGGTTGAGCAATCAGCCCCAGCATTTT. Amino acid sequence: CASSQESGRLSNQPQHF.

This clone was seen only a few times. DNA for the CDR3: TGTGCCAGCAGTGAAGCGCTTTGGGGCAGCTACGAGCAGTACTTC. It encodes CASSEALWGSYEQYF. This rearrangement joins TRBV6-1 to TRBJ2-7; a weak D match, TRBD1 (5 bases). This CDR3 comprises 15 residues. Between the trimmed V and J ends, which lost 0 bases and 3 bases, there was a span of 12 bases. Germline assignment: CDR1 MNHNS and CDR2 SASEGT.

The chain has TRBV5-1 and TRBJ2-3; D unclear. This CDR3 has 12 amino acids. V was trimmed by 4 bases and J by 2 bases, leaving 5 bases between them. Germline-derived CDR1 and CDR2 are SGHRS and YFSETQ. CDR3 in amino acids: CASSTSTDTQYF. The CDR3 coding sequence is TGCGCCAGCAGCACTTCCACAGATACGCAGTATTTT.

In this sample, this clone turned up a few times. The chain carries TRBV7-2 and TRBJ2-7; 9 bases map to TRBD1. CDR3 size: 16 residues. V shed 5 bases, J shed 4 bases, and the junction held 12 bases outside the gene matches. The germline V gene has CDR1 SGHTA and CDR2 FQGNSA. The CDR3 spells CASSPSGQGIRYEQYF. The CDR3 DNA sequence: TGTGCCAGCAGCCCTTCCGGACAGGGGATACGGTACGAGCAGTACTTC.

The V gene is TRBV12-5, the J gene TRBJ1-1; D is undetermined. CDR3 size: 14 residues. CDR1 is LGHNT and CDR2 is FRNRAP in the germline V gene. Trimming took 4 bases from V and 0 from J, leaving 9 bases between them. The CDR3 region has the DNA TGTGCTAGTGGTTCCGGGATCATGAACACTGAAGCTTTCTTT. It codes for CASGSGIMNTEAFF.

This clone was observed a few times. The genes are TRBV4-3 and TRBJ2-5; TRBD1 agrees at 7 bases. J was trimmed by 5 bases and V by 2 bases; bases with no gene match: 2. The CDR3 contains 13 residues. Germline CDR1 is LGHNA and CDR2 is YSLEER. In nucleotides, the CDR3 is TGCGCCAGCAGCCAAACAGGGGTTGAGACCCAGTACTTC. Its protein is CASSQTGVETQYF.